The 20 T cell receptor beta chains below come from one sample, sequenced in a study of regulatory T cells in long-lasting Graves disease. Regarding time point: persistent/refractory GD, antithyroid drugs over 5 years with positive TRAb. Researchers made the TCR library from RNA that was extracted from PBMCs. Arm-PCR of CDR3 regions and iRepertoire HTBI primers were the basis on which TCR beta libraries were built. TCRdb itself ran the multiplex PCR reads through MiXCR, one entry per CDR3 protein. Of fewer than 450,000 distinct CDR3 sequences in the sample, about a quarter were seen once. Specimen: peripheral blood mononuclear cells (PBMCs), collected when the disease was refractory, from a patient treated with antithyroid drugs. The receptors come from a female donor with Graves disease.

As for this clonotype: A much more abundant neighbour one base away suggests this may be a read error. The chain recombines TRBV28 with TRBJ2-7; 7 bases fit TRBD2. The CDR3 runs 16 residues. Germline V CDR1 and CDR2: MDHEN, SYDVKM. In DNA, the CDR3 is TGTGCCGGCAGTAACCCTTGGGTGGGAGGGCCCTACGAGCAGTACTTC. As protein: CAGSNPWVGGPYEQYF.

This clonotype showed up many times. The chain combines TRBV2 with TRBJ2-7; TRBD2 might be the D (6 bases). Germline-derived CDR1 and CDR2 are SNHLY and FYNNEI. Trimming removed 5 bases from V and 2 bases from J, with 13 bases in between. This CDR3 has 14 amino acids. The chain's CDR3 is CASSTLGRPYEQYF. The CDR3 DNA sequence: TGTGCCAGCAGTACCCTGGGGAGGCCCTACGAGCAGTACTTC. Complete variable domain (other parts from reference TRBV2 and TRBJ2-7): EPEVTQTPSHQVTQMGQEVILRCVPISNHLYFYWYRQILGQKVEFLVSFYNNEISEKSEIFDDQFSVERPDGSNFTLKIRSTKLEDSAMYFCASSTLGRPYEQYFGPGTRLTVT.

This clonotype was seen only a few times. DNA for the CDR3: TGTGCCAGCAGCTTCCCTCGGACAGGGCGACAAGAGACCCAGTACTTC. Amino acids: CASSFPRTGRQETQYF. This rearrangement joins TRBV7-9 to TRBJ2-5; 8 positions agree with TRBD1. The CDR3 covers 16 residues. J gave up 2 bases and V 3 bases, and 8 bases lay outside the gene matches. Germline V gene sequence: CDR1 SEHNR, CDR2 FQNEAQ (reference sequence).

The V gene is TRBV10-3, the J gene TRBJ2-2, with D possibly being TRBD1 (6 bases). V shed 6 bases and J shed 6 bases, with 17 bases lying between them. Germline CDR1 and CDR2: ENHRY and SYGVKD. CDR3 length: 15 amino acids. As DNA, the CDR3 is TGTGCCATCAGCCGACAGGAGAAGAGGGCCGGGGAGCTGTTTTTT. Translation: CAISRQEKRAGELFF.

This clonotype was observed many times. This chain links TRBV6-1 with TRBJ2-2, with a tentative D call TRBD1 (5 bases). V was trimmed by 6 bases and J by 4 bases, leaving 6 bases between them. The CDR3 extends over 12 amino acids. Germline lookup yields CDR1 MNHNS and CDR2 SASEGT. The chain's CDR3 is CASSDSTGELFF. CDR3 coding DNA: TGTGCCAGCAGCGACAGCACCGGGGAGCTGTTTTTT.

The gene calls are TRBV5-5 and TRBJ2-1; 7 bases agree with TRBD2. The V segment lost 1 base and the J segment 10 bases; nucleotides outside the gene matches: 8. This CDR3 region has 14 residues. CDR1 is SGHKS and CDR2 is YYEKEE in the germline V gene (reference sequence). CDR3 region: CASSLPGGSGEQFF. Written as DNA, the CDR3 is TGTGCCAGCAGCTTGCCGGGCGGGAGCGGGGAGCAGTTCTTC.

At least ten counts were recorded for this clonotype. The V and J genes are TRBV20-1 and TRBJ1-2, with D hard to call. Trimming left V 4 bases short and J 1 base short, with 7 bases between. The CDR3 consists of 12 residues. Germline V gene data show CDR1 as DFQATT and CDR2 as SNEGSKA (reference sequence). The CDR3 loop is CSATRNNYGYTF. CDR3 nucleotide sequence: TGCAGTGCTACCAGGAATAACTATGGCTACACCTTC.

CDR3 protein: CASSLRAWGDTQYF. The CDR3 DNA reads as TGTGCCAGCAGCTTAAGGGCCTGGGGAGATACGCAGTATTTT. This chain links TRBV7-3 with TRBJ2-3; D unresolved. The V gene's germline CDR1 is SGHTA and CDR2 FQGTGA. This CDR3 is built from 14 residues. Deletions cut 1 base from V and 5 bases from J, with 10 bases between.

This clonotype was observed a few times. This chain joins TRBV20-1 and TRBJ1-2; tentatively, D is TRBD1 (5 bases). The V gene lost 1 base and the J gene lost 2 bases, with 11 bases spanning the gap. Germline assignment: CDR1 DFQATT and CDR2 SNEGSKA (reference sequence). CDR3 length equals 14 residues. Here the CDR3 DNA reads TGCAGTGCTAGAGGGGTGACAGAGAACTATGGCTACACCTTC. This translates into CSARGVTENYGYTF.

The chain is built from TRBV27 and TRBJ1-1; D is unclear. CDR1 is MNHEY, CDR2 SMNVEV, per germline (reference sequence). The CDR3 runs 14 residues. The V end was cut by 4 bases, the J end by 0 bases, with 9 bases between. The chain's CDR3 is CASSSAMVNTEAFF. The CDR3 DNA is TGTGCCAGCAGTTCGGCGATGGTGAACACTGAAGCTTTCTTT.

This clonotype has a count of ten or more. The V gene is TRBV10-3, the J gene TRBJ1-1; TRBD1 matches 10 bases. The CDR3 loop spans 15 amino acids. After removal of 6 bases from V and 4 bases from J, the junction contained 8 bases not matched to a gene. Germline V lookup: CDR1 ENHRY, CDR2 SYGVKD. In nucleotides, the CDR3 is TGTGCCATCAGGGGCGCGGGACAGGGGAGCACTGAAGCTTTCTTT. Its translation: CAIRGAGQGSTEAFF.

As concerns this clonotype: It may be a read error: a sequence one base away is much more abundant. J is TRBJ2-5 and V is TRBV20-1; 10 bases agree with TRBD2. J was trimmed by 5 bases and V by 5 bases; bases with no gene match: 5. The germline V gene encodes CDR1 DFQATT and CDR2 SNEGSKA (reference sequence). The CDR3 is 13 amino acids. Here the CDR3 DNA reads TGCAGTGCTTGGACTAGCGGAGCGGAGACCCAGTACTTC. Amino acids: CSAWTSGAETQYF.

This clonotype came up a few times. The V call is TRBV27, the J call TRBJ1-1; D may be TRBD1 (6 bases). The V and J ends lost 2 bases and 2 bases respectively, with 15 bases between them. CDR3 size: 16 residues. In germline, CDR1 is MNHEY, CDR2 SMNVEV (reference sequence). This chain's CDR3 is CASSLRPGALNTEAFF. CDR3 nucleotide sequence: TGTGCCAGCAGTTTACGGCCAGGGGCTTTAAACACTGAAGCTTTCTTT.

In its sample, this clonotype was seen many times. The V call is TRBV12-3 or TRBV12-4, the J call TRBJ2-5; 8 nucleotides match TRBD1. The CDR3 spans 15 residues. J gave up 5 bases and V 5 bases, and 10 bases lay outside the gene matches. CDR3 nucleotides: TGTGCCAGCAGTACGGACAGGGCCGTCGGGGAGACCCAGTACTTC. It translates to CASSTDRAVGETQYF.

This clonotype appeared many times. The rearrangement joins TRBV2 to TRBJ1-2; D is ambiguous. The CDR3 is 13 amino acids. V was cut by 4 bases and J by 1 base, with 7 bases left in between. Germline CDR1 is SNHLY and CDR2 is FYNNEI. The CDR3 sequence: CASSGHSNYGYTF. The CDR3 DNA sequence: TGTGCCAGCAGTGGGCACAGTAACTATGGCTACACCTTC.

This clonotype appeared a few times. For the CDR3, the DNA is TGTGCCAGCTCACCGCCAGGGGGGATGGGCACTGAAGCTTTCTTT. Protein sequence: CASSPPGGMGTEAFF. The chain couples TRBV18 to TRBJ1-1; 7 nucleotides match TRBD1. The V segment lost 3 bases and the J segment 4 bases; nucleotides outside the gene matches: 8. The CDR3 consists of 15 residues. Germline values: CDR1 KGHSH, CDR2 LQKENI.

In its sample, this clonotype was seen a few times. As DNA, the CDR3 is TGTGCCAGTAGTATGTACAGCTCCTATGGCTACACCTTC. This translates into CASSMYSSYGYTF. This chain links TRBV19 with TRBJ1-2, with unresolved D. V lost 3 bases and J 4 bases, leaving 9 bases between the germline ends. This CDR3 is built from 13 residues. CDR1 is LNHDA and CDR2 is SQIVND in the germline V gene (reference sequence). The complete variable domain, with remaining parts taken from reference TRBV19 and TRBJ1-2, reads DGGITQSPKYLFRKEGQNVTLSCEQNLNHDAMYWYRQDPGQGLRLIYYSQIVNDFQKGDIAEGYSVSREKKESFPLTVTSAQKNPTAFYLCASSMYSSYGYTFGSGTRLTVV.

This clonotype was counted a few times. The V call is TRBV10-3, the J call TRBJ1-4; no definite D call. This CDR3 is built from 15 residues. V lost 6 bases and J 5 bases, leaving 16 bases between the germline ends. Germline V lookup: CDR1 ENHRY, CDR2 SYGVKD. In DNA form, the CDR3 reads TGTGCCATCAGCGCGTCAATGAGTAACAATGAAAAACTGTTTTTT. It specifies CAISASMSNNEKLFF.

The V and J genes are TRBV2 and TRBJ2-3; D not certain. CDR1 SNHLY and CDR2 FYNNEI come from the germline V gene. The CDR3 is made up of 14 amino acids. V lost 6 bases and J 9 bases, leaving 19 bases between the germline ends. The CDR3 coding sequence is TGTGCCAGCAGGTATCGCGCATCCGGAGCCACGCAGTATTTT. As protein: CASRYRASGATQYF. The full variable domain, with the rest looked up from reference TRBV2 and TRBJ2-3, is EPEVTQTPSHQVTQMGQEVILRCVPISNHLYFYWYRQILGQKVEFLVSFYNNEISEKSEIFDDQFSVERPDGSNFTLKIRSTKLEDSAMYFCASRYRASGATQYFGPGTRLTVL.

Only a few counts were recorded for this clonotype. This chain's CDR3 is CASSQAWTGSYEQYF. The DNA for the CDR3 is TGTGCCAGCAGCCAAGCCTGGACCGGTTCCTACGAGCAGTACTTC. The J gene is TRBJ2-7, the V gene TRBV3-1; no reliable D call. The V gene lost 1 base and the J gene lost 1 base, with 11 bases spanning the gap. The germline V gene has CDR1 LGHDT and CDR2 YNNKEL (reference sequence). CDR3 length: 15 residues.